This entry lists 10 T cell receptor beta chains sequenced from one sample in a study of OX40 agonist ivuxolimab in advanced cancers. The table came from immunoSEQ multiplex PCR; TCRdb's copy has only in-frame clones and leaves some out. The sample holds around 34,000 clones, roughly 89% seen once. The source was CD4+ or CD8+ T cells sorted from blood, collected in a trial of the OX40 agonist ivuxolimab. The receptors originated from an adult with an advanced solid tumor such as melanoma, head and neck, liver or kidney cancer.

This clone was recorded once. This chain uses TRBV5-6 with TRBJ1-5; 7 positions agree with TRBD1. The CDR3 is made up of 14 amino acids. Germline V CDR1 and CDR2: SGHDT, YYEEEE. V gave up 0 bases and J gave up 6 bases; unmatched junction bases: 3. The CDR3 nucleotides are TGTGCCAGCAGCTTGGGACAGGGCGGTCAGCCCCAGCATTTT. This translates into CASSLGQGGQPQHF.

This chain joins TRBV5-5 and TRBJ2-7; D gene uncertain. The germline V and J ends were trimmed by 4 bases and 2 bases, with 10 bases remaining between them. CDR3 length equals 13 residues. Looked up from germline, CDR1 is SGHKS and CDR2 is YYEKEE (reference sequence). The CDR3 DNA follows: TGTGCCAGCAGCCGCTCGCAACCCTACGAGCAGTACTTC. Its translation is CASSRSQPYEQYF. The whole variable domain, filled in from reference TRBV5-5 and TRBJ2-7, reads DAGVTQSPTHLIKTRGQQVTLRCSPISGHKSVSWYQQVLGQGPQFIFQYYEKEERGRGNFPDRFSARQFPNYSSELNVNALLLGDSALYLCASSRSQPYEQYFGPGTRLTVT.

The J gene is TRBJ2-7, the V gene TRBV15; D is unresolved. Trimming shortened V by 0 bases and J by 6 bases, and 12 bases separated the two germline ends. The length of the CDR3 is 14 residues. From germline, CDR1 is LNHNV and CDR2 YYDKDF (reference sequence). The CDR3: CATSRDKGPSEQYF. CDR3 nucleotides: TGTGCCACCAGCAGAGATAAGGGCCCAAGCGAGCAGTACTTC. The whole variable domain, filled in from reference TRBV15 and TRBJ2-7, reads DAMVIQNPRYQVTQFGKPVTLSCSQTLNHNVMYWYQQKSSQAPKLLFHYYDKDFNNEADTPDNFQSRRPNTSFCFLDIRSPGLGDTAMYLCATSRDKGPSEQYFGPGTRLTVT.

The chain is built from TRBV7-9 and TRBJ1-4; unclear D gene. The CDR3 totals 15 residues. Trimming cost V 3 bases and J 0 bases, with 8 bases left between them. Germline CDR1 reads SEHNR; CDR2 reads FQNEAQ (reference sequence). The CDR3 DNA follows: TGTGCCAGCAGCTTGGTCGAACCAACTAATGAAAAACTGTTTTTT. Protein product: CASSLVEPTNEKLFF.

The rearrangement links TRBV12-5 to TRBJ2-7; a possible D gene is TRBD2 (5 bases). CDR1 and CDR2 (germline): LGHNT, FRNRAP. Trimming left V 5 bases short and J 7 bases short, with 15 bases between. This CDR3 spans 13 amino acids. This chain's CDR3 is CASGPVSPGEQYF. CDR3 nucleotides: TGTGCTAGTGGTCCCGTCAGCCCGGGAGAGCAGTACTTC.

V and J are TRBV27 and TRBJ2-7, with 8 bases fitting TRBD1. Germline CDR1 and CDR2: MNHEY and SMNVEV (reference sequence). V was pared by 2 bases and J by 2 bases, with 5 bases of the junction left unmatched. This CDR3 has 15 residues. CDR3 DNA: TGTGCCAGCAGTTTAACTGGGACAGGCACCTACGAGCAGTACTTC. This sequence encodes CASSLTGTGTYEQYF.

The chain joins TRBV19 to TRBJ2-7; tentatively, D is TRBD2 (6 bases). CDR3 size: 16 residues. V was cut by 1 base and J by 0 bases, with 13 bases left in between. CDR1 is LNHDA, CDR2 SQIVND, per germline (reference sequence). The CDR3 DNA is TGTGCCAGTAGTATAGCAGGAGGGTCCCTCTCCTACGAGCAGTACTTC. Its protein is CASSIAGGSLSYEQYF.

V usage is TRBV13 and J usage is TRBJ1-1; D remains unclear. Germline V gene sequence: CDR1 PRHDT, CDR2 FYEKMQ (reference sequence). The CDR3 sequence is 15 residues long. V dropped 3 bases and J dropped 1 base, with 12 bases sitting between them. In DNA, the CDR3 is TGTGCCAGCAGCTTCCTCGGTAATGGGAACACTGAAGCTTTCTTT. Its protein is CASSFLGNGNTEAFF.

To note about this clone: One junction end disagrees with the germline gene, perhaps due to a read error. The V gene is TRBV7-7, the J gene TRBJ2-7; 7 nucleotides align to TRBD1. This CDR3 has 15 amino acids. The V gene's germline CDR1 is SSHAT and CDR2 FNYEAQ (reference sequence). CDR3 sequence (DNA): TGTGCTAGCAGCTTGGGGGACAGTAGCGCCTACGAGCAGTACTTC. It codes for CASSLGDSSAYEQYF. The full variable domain, rest sourced from reference TRBV7-7 and TRBJ2-7, is GAGVSQSPRYKVTKRGQDVTLRCDPISSHATLYWYQQALGQGPEFLTYFNYEAQPDKSGLPSDRFSAERPEGSISTLTIQRTEQRDSAMYRCASSLGDSSAYEQYFGPGTRLTVT.

This clone was observed a handful of times. This chain uses TRBV27 with TRBJ2-1; D could derive from TRBD1 or TRBD2 (5 bases each). V dropped 2 bases and J dropped 4 bases, with 12 bases sitting between them. Germline V gene data show CDR1 as MNHEY and CDR2 as SMNVEV (reference sequence). This CDR3 has 15 residues. The CDR3 spells CASSLGFGGYNEQFF. The CDR3 DNA follows: TGTGCCAGCAGTTTAGGATTTGGGGGTTACAATGAGCAGTTCTTC.